The source of this T cell receptor (beta chain) is a study of radiotherapy plus CTLA-4 blockade in lung cancer. Study observations and caveats: How blood T cell clones changed early, along with interferon-beta, reportedly forecast response best. Expansion in blood of tumor-derived TCR clones was seen after radiotherapy plus ipilimumab.

Libraries were prepared by immunoSEQ multiplex PCR; TCRdb keeps only in-frame clonotypes and omits some of them. The data contain approximately 52,000 clones, approximately 80% of them singletons. About this clone: Antigen unknown.

The CDR3 spans 15 residues. Germline CDR1 and CDR2: SGHRS and YFSETQ. Trimming cost V 1 base and J 0 bases; bases outside gene matches: 1. The TCR comes from a human donor with non-small cell lung cancer whose response to radiotherapy plus ipilimumab could not be evaluated. The material sequenced was peripheral blood, taken from a patient treated with radiotherapy plus ipilimumab. The rearrangement joins TRBV5-1 to TRBJ2-3, with 8 bases lining up with TRBD2. The CDR3 DNA reads TGCGCCAGCAGCTTGACTAGCGGTAGCACAGATACGCAGTATTTT. It encodes CASSLTSGSTDTQYF.